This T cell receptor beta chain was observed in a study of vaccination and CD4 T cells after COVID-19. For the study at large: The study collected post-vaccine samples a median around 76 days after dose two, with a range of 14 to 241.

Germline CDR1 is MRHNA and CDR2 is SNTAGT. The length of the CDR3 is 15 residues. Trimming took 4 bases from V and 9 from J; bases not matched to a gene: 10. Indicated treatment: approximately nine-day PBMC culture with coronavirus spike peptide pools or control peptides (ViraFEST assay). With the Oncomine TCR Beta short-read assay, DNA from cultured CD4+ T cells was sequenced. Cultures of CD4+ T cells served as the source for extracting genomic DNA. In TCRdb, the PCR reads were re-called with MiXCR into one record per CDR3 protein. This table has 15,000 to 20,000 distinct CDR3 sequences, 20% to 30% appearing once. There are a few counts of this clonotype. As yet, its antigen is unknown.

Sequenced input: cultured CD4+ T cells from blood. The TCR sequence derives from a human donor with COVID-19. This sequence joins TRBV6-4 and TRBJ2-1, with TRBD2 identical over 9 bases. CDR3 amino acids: CASSGLAGPETEQFF. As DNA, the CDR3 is TGTGCCAGCAGTGGGCTAGCGGGGCCGGAGACTGAGCAGTTCTTC.